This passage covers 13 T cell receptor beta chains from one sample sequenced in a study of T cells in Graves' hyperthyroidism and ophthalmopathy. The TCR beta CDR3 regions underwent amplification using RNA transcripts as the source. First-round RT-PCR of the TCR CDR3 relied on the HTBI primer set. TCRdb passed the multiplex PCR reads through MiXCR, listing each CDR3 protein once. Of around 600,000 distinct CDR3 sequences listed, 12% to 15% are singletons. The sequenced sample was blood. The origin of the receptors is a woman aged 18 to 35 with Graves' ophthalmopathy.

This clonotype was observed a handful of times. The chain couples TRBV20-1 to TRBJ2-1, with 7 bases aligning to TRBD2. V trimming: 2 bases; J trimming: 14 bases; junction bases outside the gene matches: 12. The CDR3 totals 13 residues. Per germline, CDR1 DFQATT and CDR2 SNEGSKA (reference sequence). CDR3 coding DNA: TGCAGTGCTAGAACGGGCGGGAGCGTAGTTGAGTTCTTC. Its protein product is CSARTGGSVVEFF.

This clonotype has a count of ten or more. CDR3 sequence: CASSFSLAQPRGTDTQYF. The DNA for the CDR3 is TGTGCCAGCAGCTTTAGCCTTGCTCAGCCCCGGGGCACAGATACGCAGTATTTT. This chain links TRBV5-5 with TRBJ2-3; D not certain. The germline V gene encodes CDR1 SGHKS and CDR2 YYEKEE (reference sequence). Trimming removed 2 bases at V and 1 base at J, with 20 bases between. The CDR3 length is 18 residues.

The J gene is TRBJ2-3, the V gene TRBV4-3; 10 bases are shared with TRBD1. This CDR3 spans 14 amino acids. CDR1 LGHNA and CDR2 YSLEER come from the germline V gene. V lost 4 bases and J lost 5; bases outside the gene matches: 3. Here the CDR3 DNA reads TGCGCCAGCAGCCCATGGACAGGGGGAGATACGCAGTATTTT. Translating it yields CASSPWTGGDTQYF.

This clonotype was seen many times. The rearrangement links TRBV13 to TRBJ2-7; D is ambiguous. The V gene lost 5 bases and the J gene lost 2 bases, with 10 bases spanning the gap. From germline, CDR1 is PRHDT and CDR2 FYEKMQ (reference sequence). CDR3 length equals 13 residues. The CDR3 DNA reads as TGTGCCAGCAGCCAGAGAAACCCCTACGAGCAGTACTTC. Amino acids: CASSQRNPYEQYF.

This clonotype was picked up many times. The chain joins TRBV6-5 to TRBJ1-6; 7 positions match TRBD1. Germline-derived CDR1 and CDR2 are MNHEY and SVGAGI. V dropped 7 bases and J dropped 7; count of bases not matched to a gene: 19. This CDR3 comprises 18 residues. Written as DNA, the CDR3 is TGTGCCAGCAATTCCCTCGAGGGACAGTATCCTCCGAATTCACCCCTCCACTTT. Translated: CASNSLEGQYPPNSPLHF.

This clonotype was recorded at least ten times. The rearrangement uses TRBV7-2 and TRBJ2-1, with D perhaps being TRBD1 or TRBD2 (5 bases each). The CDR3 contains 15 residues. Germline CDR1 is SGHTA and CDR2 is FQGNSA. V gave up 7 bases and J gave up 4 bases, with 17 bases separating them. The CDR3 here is CASTPRASIYNEQFF. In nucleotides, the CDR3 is TGTGCCAGCACCCCCAGGGCTAGCATATACAATGAGCAGTTCTTC.

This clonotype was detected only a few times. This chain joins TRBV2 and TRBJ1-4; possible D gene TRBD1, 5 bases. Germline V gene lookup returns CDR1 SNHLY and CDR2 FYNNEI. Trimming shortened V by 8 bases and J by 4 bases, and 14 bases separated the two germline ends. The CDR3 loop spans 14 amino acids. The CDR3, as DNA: TGTGCCAGCGTCAGGGAGAAGGGTAATGAAAAACTGTTTTTT. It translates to CASVREKGNEKLFF.

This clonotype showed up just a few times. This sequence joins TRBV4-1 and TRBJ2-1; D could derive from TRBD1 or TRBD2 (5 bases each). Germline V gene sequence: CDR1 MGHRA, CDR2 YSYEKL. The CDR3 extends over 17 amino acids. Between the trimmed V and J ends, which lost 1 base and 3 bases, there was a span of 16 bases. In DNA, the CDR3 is TGCGCCAGCAGCCAAGCGACCGAGGGGACGGACTACAATGAGCAGTTCTTC. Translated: CASSQATEGTDYNEQFF.

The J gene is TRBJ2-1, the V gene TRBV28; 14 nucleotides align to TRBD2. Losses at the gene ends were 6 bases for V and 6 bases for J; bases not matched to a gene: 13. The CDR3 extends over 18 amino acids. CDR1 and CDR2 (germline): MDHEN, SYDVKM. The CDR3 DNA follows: TGTGCCAGCAGCTCAAATACCGGGACTAGCGGGAGTCTCAATGAGCAGTTCTTC. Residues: CASSSNTGTSGSLNEQFF.

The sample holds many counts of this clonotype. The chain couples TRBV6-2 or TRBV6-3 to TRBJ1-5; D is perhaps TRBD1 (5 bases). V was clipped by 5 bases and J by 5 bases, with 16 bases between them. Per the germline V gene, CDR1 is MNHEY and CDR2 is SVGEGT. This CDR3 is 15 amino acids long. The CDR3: CASSLTSGRYQPQHF. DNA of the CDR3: TGTGCCAGCAGTCTCACATCAGGGCGCTATCAGCCCCAGCATTTT.

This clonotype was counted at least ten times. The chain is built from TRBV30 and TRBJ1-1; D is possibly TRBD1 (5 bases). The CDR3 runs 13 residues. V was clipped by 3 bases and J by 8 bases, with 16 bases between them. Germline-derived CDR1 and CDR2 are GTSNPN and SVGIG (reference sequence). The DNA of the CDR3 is TGTGCCTGGAGGACCGGGACGGCCAGAGAAGCTTTCTTT. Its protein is CAWRTGTAREAFF.

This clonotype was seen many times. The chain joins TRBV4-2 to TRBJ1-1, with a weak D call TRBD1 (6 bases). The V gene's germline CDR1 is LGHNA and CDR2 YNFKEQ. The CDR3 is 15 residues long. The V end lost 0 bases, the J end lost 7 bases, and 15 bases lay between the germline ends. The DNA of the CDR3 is TGTGCCAGCAGCCAAGATCCCGACAGGCGGGGTGAAGCTTTCTTT. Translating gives CASSQDPDRRGEAFF.

The CDR3 loop reads CASSTDDTYEQYF. CDR3 in DNA: TGTGCCAGCAGCACGGATGATACCTACGAGCAGTACTTC. This chain joins TRBV5-4 and TRBJ2-7; D unclear. V gave up 4 bases and J gave up 2 bases, with 10 bases separating them. Germline loops: CDR1 SGHNT, CDR2 YYREEE (reference sequence). The CDR3 runs to 13 residues.